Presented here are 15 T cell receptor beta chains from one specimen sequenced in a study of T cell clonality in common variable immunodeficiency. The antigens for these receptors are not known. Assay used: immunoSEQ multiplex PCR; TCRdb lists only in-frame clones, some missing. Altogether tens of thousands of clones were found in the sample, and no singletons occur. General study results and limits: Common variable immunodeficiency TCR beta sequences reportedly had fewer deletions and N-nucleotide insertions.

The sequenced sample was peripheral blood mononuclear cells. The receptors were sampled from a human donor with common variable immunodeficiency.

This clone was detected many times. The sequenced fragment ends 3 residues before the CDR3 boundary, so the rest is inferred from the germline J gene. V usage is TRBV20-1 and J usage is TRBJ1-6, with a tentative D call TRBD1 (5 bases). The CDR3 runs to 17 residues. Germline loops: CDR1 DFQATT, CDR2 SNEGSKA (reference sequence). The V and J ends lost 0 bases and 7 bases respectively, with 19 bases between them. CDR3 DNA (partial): TGCAGTGCTAGAGATTGGGCCACAGGATCGGAGAATTCACCC. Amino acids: CSARDWATGSENSP. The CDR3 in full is CSARDWATGSENSPLHF.

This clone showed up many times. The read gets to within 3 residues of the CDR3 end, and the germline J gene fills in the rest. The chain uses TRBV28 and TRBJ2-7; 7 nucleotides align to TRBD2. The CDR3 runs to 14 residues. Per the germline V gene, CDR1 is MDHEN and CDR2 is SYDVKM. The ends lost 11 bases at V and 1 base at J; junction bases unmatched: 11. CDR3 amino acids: CAERPTSESYEQYF. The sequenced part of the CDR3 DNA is TGTGCCGAAAGACCCACTAGCGAGTCCTACGAG.

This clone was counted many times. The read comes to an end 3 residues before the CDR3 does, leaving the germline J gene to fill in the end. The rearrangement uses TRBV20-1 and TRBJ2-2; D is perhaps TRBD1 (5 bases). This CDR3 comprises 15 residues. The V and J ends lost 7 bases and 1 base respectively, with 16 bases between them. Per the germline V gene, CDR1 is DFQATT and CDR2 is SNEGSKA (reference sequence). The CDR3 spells CSVVDNQGNTGELFF. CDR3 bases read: TGCAGTGTCGTAGATAACCAGGGGAACACCGGGGAG.

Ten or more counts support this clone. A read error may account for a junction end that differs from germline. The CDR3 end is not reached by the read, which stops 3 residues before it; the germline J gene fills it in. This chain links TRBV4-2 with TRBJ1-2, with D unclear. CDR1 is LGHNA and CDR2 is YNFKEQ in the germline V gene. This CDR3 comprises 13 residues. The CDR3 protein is CASSQARRGDYTF. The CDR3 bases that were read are TGCGCCAGCAGCCAAGCCAGGAGAGGAGAC.

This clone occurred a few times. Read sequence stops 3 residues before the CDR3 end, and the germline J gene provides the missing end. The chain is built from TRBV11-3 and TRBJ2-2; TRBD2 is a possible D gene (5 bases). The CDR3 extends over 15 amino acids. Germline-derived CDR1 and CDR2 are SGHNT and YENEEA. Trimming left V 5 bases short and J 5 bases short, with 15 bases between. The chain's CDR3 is CASSLREGGTGELFF. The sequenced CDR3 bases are TGTGCCAGCAGCCTTAGAGAGGGCGGGACCGGGGAG.

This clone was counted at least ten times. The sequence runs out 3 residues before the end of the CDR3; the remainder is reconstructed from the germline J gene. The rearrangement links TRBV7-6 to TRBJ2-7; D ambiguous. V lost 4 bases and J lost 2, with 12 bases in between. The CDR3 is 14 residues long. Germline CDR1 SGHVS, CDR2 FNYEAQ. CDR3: CASSSLKRAYEQYF. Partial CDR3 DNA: TGTGCCAGCAGCTCGTTGAAACGGGCCTACGAG. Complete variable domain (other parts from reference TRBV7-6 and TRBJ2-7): GAGVSQSPRYKVTKRGQDVALRCDPISGHVSLYWYRQALGQGPEFLTYFNYEAQQDKSGLPNDRFSAERPEGSISTLTIQRTEQRDSAMYRCASSSLKRAYEQYFGPGTRLTVT.

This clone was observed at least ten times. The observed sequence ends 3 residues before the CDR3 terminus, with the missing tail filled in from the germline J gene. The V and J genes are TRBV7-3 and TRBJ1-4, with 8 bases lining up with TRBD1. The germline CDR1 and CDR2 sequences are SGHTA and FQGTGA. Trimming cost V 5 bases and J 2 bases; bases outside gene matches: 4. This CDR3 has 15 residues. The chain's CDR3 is CASSLTGGTNEKLFF. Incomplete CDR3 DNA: TGTGCCAGCAGCCTTACAGGGGGGACTAATGAAAAA.

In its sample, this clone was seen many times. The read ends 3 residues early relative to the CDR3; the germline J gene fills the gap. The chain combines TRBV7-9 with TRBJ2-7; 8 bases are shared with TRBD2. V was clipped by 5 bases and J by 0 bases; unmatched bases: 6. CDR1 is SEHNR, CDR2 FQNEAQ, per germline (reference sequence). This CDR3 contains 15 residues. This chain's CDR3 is CASSELAESSYEQYF. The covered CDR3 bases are TGTGCCAGCAGCGAACTAGCGGAGAGCTCCTACGAG.

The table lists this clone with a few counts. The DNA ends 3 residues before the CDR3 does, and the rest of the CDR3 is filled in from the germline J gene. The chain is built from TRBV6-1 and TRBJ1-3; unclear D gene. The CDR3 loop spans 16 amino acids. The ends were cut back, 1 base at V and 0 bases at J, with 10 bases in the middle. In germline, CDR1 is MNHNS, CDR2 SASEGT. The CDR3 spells CASSEVMPGSGNTIYF. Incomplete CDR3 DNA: TGTGCCAGCAGTGAAGTGATGCCCGGCTCTGGAAACACC.

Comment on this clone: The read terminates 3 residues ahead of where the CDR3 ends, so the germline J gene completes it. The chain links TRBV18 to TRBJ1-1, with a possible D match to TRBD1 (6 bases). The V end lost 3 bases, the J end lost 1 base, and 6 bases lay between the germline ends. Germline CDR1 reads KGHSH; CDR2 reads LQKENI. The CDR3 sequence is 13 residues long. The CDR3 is CASSPGQNTEAFF. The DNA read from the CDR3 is TGTGCCAGCTCACCGGGACAGAACACTGAA.

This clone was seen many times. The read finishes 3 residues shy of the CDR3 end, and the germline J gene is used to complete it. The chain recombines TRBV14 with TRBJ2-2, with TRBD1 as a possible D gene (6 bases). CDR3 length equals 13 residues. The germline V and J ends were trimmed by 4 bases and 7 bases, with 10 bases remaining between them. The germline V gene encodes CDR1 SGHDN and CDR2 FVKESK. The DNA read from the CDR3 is TGTGCCAGCAGCCCCGAGGGGGTCGGGGAG. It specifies CASSPEGVGE. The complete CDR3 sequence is CASSPEGVGELFF.

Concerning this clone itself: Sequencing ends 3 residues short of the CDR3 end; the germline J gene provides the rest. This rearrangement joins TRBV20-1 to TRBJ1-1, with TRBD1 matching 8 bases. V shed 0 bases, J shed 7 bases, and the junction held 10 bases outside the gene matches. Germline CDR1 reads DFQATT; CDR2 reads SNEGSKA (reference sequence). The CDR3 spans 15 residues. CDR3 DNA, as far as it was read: TGCAGTGCTAGAGACCATCCGGGACAGGAGATTGAA. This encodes CSARDHPGQEIE. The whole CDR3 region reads CSARDHPGQEIEAFF.

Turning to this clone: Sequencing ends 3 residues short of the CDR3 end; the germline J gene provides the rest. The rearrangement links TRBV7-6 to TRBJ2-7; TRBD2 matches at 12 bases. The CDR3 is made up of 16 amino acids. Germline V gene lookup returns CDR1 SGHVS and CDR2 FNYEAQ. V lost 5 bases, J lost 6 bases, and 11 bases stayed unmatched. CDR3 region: CASSPSATSGRGEQYF. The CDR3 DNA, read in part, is TGTGCCAGCAGCCCGAGCGCGACTAGCGGGAGAGGCGAG.

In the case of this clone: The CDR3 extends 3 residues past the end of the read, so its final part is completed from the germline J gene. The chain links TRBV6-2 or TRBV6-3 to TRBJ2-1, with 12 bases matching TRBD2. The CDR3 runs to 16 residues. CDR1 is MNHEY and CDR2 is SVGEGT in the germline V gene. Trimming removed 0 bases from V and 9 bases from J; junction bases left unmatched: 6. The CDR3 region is CASSYSLAGGRSEQFF. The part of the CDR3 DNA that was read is TGTGCCAGCAGTTACTCACTAGCGGGAGGAAGGTCTGAG.

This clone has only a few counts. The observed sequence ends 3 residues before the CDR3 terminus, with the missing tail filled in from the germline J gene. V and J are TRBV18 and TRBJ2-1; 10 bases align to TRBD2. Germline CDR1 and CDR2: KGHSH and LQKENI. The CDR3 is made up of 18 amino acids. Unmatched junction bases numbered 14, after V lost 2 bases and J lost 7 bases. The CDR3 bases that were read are TGTGCCAGCTCACCAACGAGCGGGAGGGCTTGGAGTGAAAATGAG. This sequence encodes CASSPTSGRAWSENE. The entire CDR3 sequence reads CASSPTSGRAWSENEQFF.